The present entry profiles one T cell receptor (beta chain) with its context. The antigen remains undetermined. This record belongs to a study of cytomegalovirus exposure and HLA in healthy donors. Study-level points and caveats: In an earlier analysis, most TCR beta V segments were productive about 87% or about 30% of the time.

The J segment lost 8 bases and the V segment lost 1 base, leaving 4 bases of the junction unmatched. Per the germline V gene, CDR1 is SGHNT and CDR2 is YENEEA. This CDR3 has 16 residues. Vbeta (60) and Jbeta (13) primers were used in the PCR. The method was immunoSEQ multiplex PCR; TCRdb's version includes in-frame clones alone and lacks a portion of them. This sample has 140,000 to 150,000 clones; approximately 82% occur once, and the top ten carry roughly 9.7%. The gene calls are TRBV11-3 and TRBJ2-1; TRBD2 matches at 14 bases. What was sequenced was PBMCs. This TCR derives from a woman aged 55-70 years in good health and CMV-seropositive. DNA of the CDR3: TGTGCCAGCAGCTTAGGGACTAGCGGGAGGTCCCATGAGCAGTTCTTC. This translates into CASSLGTSGRSHEQFF.